The entry that follows covers one T cell receptor (beta chain) sequence. The CDR3 runs to 14 residues. The V end lost 0 bases, the J end lost 2 bases, and 9 bases lay between the germline ends. Germline-derived CDR1 and CDR2 are SGHRS and YFSETQ. A multiplex PCR was run with 60 Vbeta primers and 13 Jbeta primers. Here immunoSEQ multiplex PCR was the method, and the copy in TCRdb shows in-frame clones only, minus some. This table holds some 110,000 clones, less than 80% found once. The data originate from a study of cytomegalovirus exposure and HLA in healthy donors. At the level of the study: An early release of data contained roughly 90 million unique TCRs, which came from HLA-typed donors. Across 350 to 500 genotyped donors, 81% landed in the Caucasian-associated ancestry cluster.

Though nominally healthy at sampling, donors likely had unrecorded immune exposures. This clonotype originated in a woman aged 40 to 50 in good health and CMV-seropositive. V gene TRBV5-1 combines with J gene TRBJ2-7; D gene ambiguous. Sequencing used PBMCs. DNA of the CDR3: TGCGCCAGCAGCTTGGGAGGAGAACCCTACGAGCAGTACTTC. This gives the protein CASSLGGEPYEQYF.